What follows are 22 T cell receptor beta chains derived from one specimen sequenced in a study of patients and donors after allogeneic stem cell transplantation. Via MiXCR, TCRdb re-called the RT-PCR reads, giving one row per CDR3 protein. The profile shows about 960,000 distinct CDR3 sequences, approximately 19% of them singletons. Specimen: blood, either unsorted or a sorted T cell fraction (not recorded which). The source is a human donor who was either an allogeneic HSCT recipient or a stem cell or donor lymphocyte infusion donor (not recorded which). It is not recorded whose cells these are; they may come from a transplant donor.

This clonotype has more than one count but fewer than ten. This sequence joins TRBV12-3 or TRBV12-4 and TRBJ1-3; 8 nucleotides align to TRBD1. The CDR3 runs 15 residues. The V and J ends lost 6 bases and 2 bases, in that order; junction bases with no gene match: 6. As DNA, the CDR3 is TGTGCCAGCAGCCCTGGCAGGGGGCCTGGAAACACCATATATTTT. Translation gives CASSPGRGPGNTIYF.

The chain carries TRBV6-5 and TRBJ1-1, with 7 bases that match TRBD1. The CDR3 is 15 residues long. Trimming at V came to 4 bases and at J to 1 base, leaving 6 bases not matched to a gene. The germline CDR1 and CDR2 sequences are MNHEY and SVGAGI. The CDR3, as DNA: TGTGCCAGCAGTTTCTCAGGGGGGTCGAACACTGAAGCTTTCTTT. Encoded protein: CASSFSGGSNTEAFF.

The count of this clonotype is one. Since a much larger clone is just one base distant, this may be a read error. The chain uses TRBV6-5 and TRBJ2-3; tentative D call: TRBD2 (5 bases). The germline gives CDR1 MNHEY, CDR2 SVGAGI. This CDR3 contains 15 residues. This CDR3 is CASSYEGAGTDTRYF. The CDR3 region has the DNA TGTGCCAGCAGTTACGAGGGCGCGGGCACAGATACGCGGTATTTT.

The chain employs TRBV24-1 and TRBJ2-7; D possibly corresponds to TRBD1 (5 bases). Trimming took 7 bases from V and 3 from J, leaving 15 bases between them. The CDR3 has 14 residues. CDR1 and CDR2 from the germline V gene are KGHDR and SFDVKD. The CDR3 reads CATSGPDNFYEQYF. The CDR3, as DNA: TGTGCCACCAGCGGGCCGGACAACTTCTACGAGCAGTACTTC.

This clonotype occurred a few times. The genes are TRBV12-3 or TRBV12-4 and TRBJ2-3, with 7 nucleotides matching TRBD1. V was clipped by 5 bases and J by 0 bases; unmatched bases: 5. The CDR3 sequence is 15 residues long. CDR3 DNA sequence: TGTGCCAGCAGTGGGGACAGTTCTAGCACAGATACGCAGTATTTT. It codes for CASSGDSSSTDTQYF.

In its sample, this clonotype was seen a few times. The rearrangement links TRBV27 to TRBJ2-3, with 8 nucleotides matching TRBD1. V dropped 3 bases and J dropped 3; count of bases not matched to a gene: 8. CDR1 and CDR2 from the germline V gene are MNHEY and SMNVEV (reference sequence). This CDR3 region has 16 residues. CDR3 coding DNA: TGTGCCAGCAGTTTTACTGTGGACAGGGAAACAGATACGCAGTATTTT. Translation: CASSFTVDRETDTQYF.

This clonotype has a handful of counts. The chain employs TRBV12-3 or TRBV12-4 and TRBJ2-7, with 8 positions matching TRBD2. The CDR3 has 14 amino acids. V lost 6 bases to trimming and J lost 6 bases; unmatched junction nucleotides: 10. Written as DNA, the CDR3 is TGTGCCAGCAGCCCTCAACGGGGGGGAGCCGAGCAGTACTTC. Amino acid sequence: CASSPQRGGAEQYF.

The V call is TRBV28, the J call TRBJ2-4; TRBD1 aligns across 7 bases. The CDR3 sequence is 17 residues long. Germline CDR1 MDHEN, CDR2 SYDVKM. V lost 3 bases and J lost 2; bases outside the gene matches: 10. The CDR3 is CASSLGPGQRSKNIQYF. DNA for the CDR3: TGTGCCAGCAGTTTGGGACCGGGACAGAGATCCAAAAACATTCAGTACTTC. Full variable domain (rest looked up from reference TRBV28 and TRBJ2-4): DVKVTQSSRYLVKRTGEKVFLECVQDMDHENMFWYRQDPGLGLRLIYFSYDVKMKEKGDIPEGYSVSREKKERFSLILESASTNQTSMYLCASSLGPGQRSKNIQYFGAGTRLSVL.

The chain uses TRBV3-1 and TRBJ2-3; no reliable D call. V was pared by 2 bases and J by 6 bases, with 6 bases between. CDR1 and CDR2 (germline): LGHDT, YNNKEL (reference sequence). The CDR3 is made up of 12 amino acids. CDR3 sequence: CASSQTVDTQYF. CDR3 DNA: TGTGCCAGCAGCCAAACAGTCGATACGCAGTATTTT.

In this sample, this clonotype turned up a few times. The chain recombines TRBV27 with TRBJ2-7, with unresolved D. The CDR3 sequence is 12 residues long. Germline lookup yields CDR1 MNHEY and CDR2 SMNVEV (reference sequence). Trimming removed 6 bases from V and 3 bases from J, with 9 bases in between. This chain's CDR3 is CASRGIDYEQYF. The CDR3 DNA reads as TGTGCCAGCAGGGGGATCGACTACGAGCAGTACTTC.

V gene TRBV30 combines with J gene TRBJ2-5; D unresolved. The CDR3 runs 14 residues. V dropped 0 bases and J dropped 1 base, with 9 bases sitting between them. Germline V gene lookup returns CDR1 GTSNPN and CDR2 SVGIG (reference sequence). The CDR3 DNA sequence: TGTGCCTGGAGTGTAGGTCATTCCCAAGAGACCCAGTACTTC. It encodes CAWSVGHSQETQYF.

This chain joins TRBV3-1 and TRBJ2-5; D gene unclear. Per the germline V gene, CDR1 is LGHDT and CDR2 is YNNKEL (reference sequence). The germline V and J ends were trimmed by 1 base and 6 bases, with 9 bases remaining between them. CDR3 size: 13 residues. CDR3 bases: TGTGCCAGCAGCCAAGGAAGGTTTCAGACCCAGTACTTC. Encoded protein: CASSQGRFQTQYF.

This clonotype was observed a handful of times. The V call is TRBV4-1, the J call TRBJ1-6, with TRBD1 matching over 8 bases. J was trimmed by 7 bases and V by 4 bases; bases with no gene match: 15. Germline CDR1 and CDR2: MGHRA and YSYEKL. The CDR3 extends over 18 amino acids. Here the CDR3 reads CASSLQIPDRVWNSPLHF. CDR3 in DNA: TGCGCCAGCAGCCTGCAAATCCCGGACAGGGTGTGGAATTCACCCCTCCACTTT.

The chain carries TRBV20-1 and TRBJ2-7; TRBD2 agrees at 11 bases. From germline, CDR1 is DFQATT and CDR2 SNEGSKA (reference sequence). V lost 6 bases, J lost 2 bases, and 12 bases stayed unmatched. The CDR3 extends over 16 amino acids. CDR3 sequence reads: CSATHPTSGRTYEQYF. The DNA for the CDR3 is TGCAGTGCGACCCACCCCACTAGCGGGAGAACCTACGAGCAGTACTTC.

The rearrangement joins TRBV5-1 to TRBJ1-1, with TRBD1 identical over 10 bases. The length of the CDR3 is 18 residues. Germline CDR1 and CDR2: SGHRS and YFSETQ. Trimming at V came to 3 bases and at J to 1 base, leaving 12 bases not matched to a gene. The CDR3 DNA follows: TGCGCCAGCAGCTACTTGGACAGGGGGTATAGGAGGAACACTGAAGCTTTCTTT. This encodes CASSYLDRGYRRNTEAFF.

This sequence joins TRBV7-7 and TRBJ2-3; the D gene could be TRBD1 or TRBD2 (5 bases each). CDR1 and CDR2 from the germline V gene are SSHAT and FNYEAQ (reference sequence). V dropped 1 base and J dropped 10 bases, with 12 bases sitting between them. CDR3 size: 13 residues. CDR3 DNA: TGTGCCAGCAGCTTAGAGGGACCAGCCCCGCAGTATTTT. Encoded protein: CASSLEGPAPQYF.

This clonotype has just a few counts. J is TRBJ1-2 and V is TRBV28, with D unresolved. V gave up 6 bases and J gave up 5 bases, with 19 bases separating them. CDR3 size: 15 residues. Per the germline V gene, CDR1 is MDHEN and CDR2 is SYDVKM. DNA for the CDR3: TGTGCCAGCAGCCCGCATGCCGGGAAATGGTATGGCTACACCTTC. It is translated as CASSPHAGKWYGYTF.

The chain employs TRBV7-3 and TRBJ2-1, with 8 bases identical to TRBD2. In germline, CDR1 is SGHTA, CDR2 FQGTGA. This CDR3 has 16 residues. The V segment lost 2 bases and the J segment 5 bases; nucleotides outside the gene matches: 8. Written as DNA, the CDR3 is TGTGCCAGCAGCTTATCCCTGGGCGGGAGGAACAATGAGCAGTTCTTC. It codes for CASSLSLGGRNNEQFF.

The rearrangement links TRBV11-2 to TRBJ2-1; D gene ambiguous. The ends were cut back, 1 base at V and 0 bases at J, with 4 bases in the middle. The CDR3 length is 14 residues. Germline V gene lookup returns CDR1 SGHAT and CDR2 FQNNGV. CDR3 sequence (DNA): TGTGCCAGCAGCTTAGCATTCTCCTACAATGAGCAGTTCTTC. Encoded protein: CASSLAFSYNEQFF.

The chain is built from TRBV20-1 and TRBJ2-7; 7 positions match TRBD2. Germline CDR1 DFQATT, CDR2 SNEGSKA (reference sequence). The trim removed 0 bases at V and 4 bases at J, leaving 12 bases unmatched. CDR3 size: 16 residues. The CDR3 is CSARDTRSSGQYEQYF. CDR3 bases: TGCAGTGCTAGAGATACTCGGTCTAGCGGTCAATACGAGCAGTACTTC.

The chain carries TRBV12-3 or TRBV12-4 and TRBJ1-1; a weak D match, TRBD1 (5 bases). The CDR3 is 14 residues long. Trimming stripped 3 bases from V and 3 bases from J, with 11 bases between. CDR3 sequence reads: CASSFGQGDTEAFF. In nucleotides, the CDR3 is TGTGCCAGCAGTTTCGGACAAGGGGACACTGAAGCTTTCTTT.

This clonotype was found a few times. The CDR3 region has the DNA TGTGCCAGCAGCCAGACAGGGCTGTACCAAGAGACCCAGTACTTC. This encodes CASSQTGLYQETQYF. The chain recombines TRBV7-9 with TRBJ2-5; TRBD1 matches at 7 bases. Trimming took 5 bases from V and 0 from J; bases not matched to a gene: 6. This CDR3 is 15 amino acids long. Germline values: CDR1 SEHNR, CDR2 FQNEAQ (reference sequence).